This is a list of T cell receptor beta chains from one sample in a study of T cell responses to AZD1222 COVID-19 vaccine. Generated by immunoSEQ multiplex PCR, the TCRdb table keeps only in-frame clones and is missing some. In the table there are about 150,000 clones, around 85% of which are singletons. This specimen consisted of peripheral blood, obtained after recovery from COVID-19. These receptors originate from an adult who had recovered from COVID-19. CDR3s include the opening cysteine and the closing phenylalanine or tryptophan. Each record gives: J gene, D gene, clone size, V gene, CDR3 DNA, CDR3 protein. D genes are given only for firm matches. Rows may omit the clone size; those that give it use once, few, many or a size class.

TRBJ1-4	NA	NA	TRBV10-3	TGTGCCATCAGTGAGACAGGGAATGAAAAACTGTTTTTT	CAISETGNEKLFF
TRBJ2-2	NA	NA	TRBV7-2	TGTGCCAGCAGTCAAGGGGCAGGGGTGACCGGGGAGCTGTTTTTT	CASSQGAGVTGELFF
TRBJ2-7	NA	once	TRBV13	TGTGCCAGCAGCTTAGGTGGGGGTAGAGGCCGCGAGCAGTACTTC	CASSLGGGRGREQYF
TRBJ1-1	NA	NA	TRBV7-2	TGTGCCAGCAGCTTATACTCCCAGGGCACTGAAGCTTTCTTT	CASSLYSQGTEAFF
TRBJ1-1	NA	NA	TRBV20-1	TGCAGTGCTAGTCGGGGGACTGAAGCTTTCTTT	CSASRGTEAFF
TRBJ2-2	NA	NA	TRBV5-1	TGCGCCAGCAGCTTGGCCGAGGGCGGCGGGGAGCTGTTTTTT	CASSLAEGGGELFF
TRBJ2-7	NA	once	TRBV27	TGTGCCAGCGGTCTAGGGGCGGGGTACGAGCAGTACTTC	CASGLGAGYEQYF
TRBJ2-3	NA	NA	TRBV3-1/TRBV3-2	TGTGCCAGCAGCCGTCCCCACAGGGGCACAGATACGCAGTATTTT	CASSRPHRGTDTQYF
TRBJ2-7	NA	NA	TRBV7-2	TGTGCCAGCAGCTTAGTCAGGGGAGGTGAGCAGTACTTC	CASSLVRGGEQYF
TRBJ2-2	NA	NA	TRBV6-5	TGTGCCAGCAGTTCCCCTTCTTGGGGGGCCTCCGGGGAGCTGTTTTTT	CASSSPSWGASGELFF
TRBJ1-5	TRBD1	NA	TRBV28	TGTGCCAGCAGTTCCGGACAGGGATGGGGTTCCCAGCATTTT	CASSSGQGWGSQHF
TRBJ2-2	NA	once	TRBV4-2	TGTGCCAGCAGCCTGGACAGCCATACCGGGGAGCTGTTTTTT	CASSLDSHTGELFF
TRBJ1-1	NA	NA	TRBV6-5	TGTGCCAGCATAAGGACTGGCGAAGCTTTCTTT	CASIRTGEAFF
TRBJ2-5	NA	NA	TRBV5-4	TGTGCCAGCAGCTTCAATAAGGGGTCGGAGACCCAGTACTTC	CASSFNKGSETQYF
TRBJ2-1	TRBD1	NA	TRBV28	TGTGCCAGCAGCCTTCCCGGGACAGGGTTTGAGCAGTTCTTC	CASSLPGTGFEQFF
TRBJ1-3	NA	NA	TRBV28	TGTGCCAGCAGTATCCGGACCTCTGGAAACACCATATATTTT	CASSIRTSGNTIYF
TRBJ2-5	TRBD1	once	TRBV28	TGTGCCAGCAGGAAACCAGGGGGCGAGGAGACCCAGTACTTC	CASRKPGGEETQYF
TRBJ2-7	NA	NA	TRBV5-1	TGCGCCAGCAGCTTGGTGTTAGGGTCCTACGAGCAGTACTTC	CASSLVLGSYEQYF
TRBJ1-5	NA	NA	TRBV7-2	TGTGCCAGCAGCTTAGGGGGGGCGGTAAATCAGCCCCAGCATTTT	CASSLGGAVNQPQHF
TRBJ2-7	NA	NA	TRBV5-5	TGTGCCAGCAGCTTGGCCAGCTACTCTACACGGGGCTACGAGCAGTACTTC	CASSLASYSTRGYEQYF
TRBJ2-1	NA	NA	TRBV28	TGTGCCAGCAGGGAGACGGGTTTGGGAAATTACAATGAGCAGTTCTTC	CASRETGLGNYNEQFF
TRBJ1-1	NA	NA	TRBV20-1	TGCAGTGCTAGTGGCGGGGCCATGAACACTGAAGCTTTCTTT	CSASGGAMNTEAFF
TRBJ1-1	NA	NA	TRBV6-5	TGTGCCAGCAGTTACAGGGCTGGTGAAGCTTTCTTT	CASSYRAGEAFF
TRBJ1-3	NA	NA	TRBV2	TGTGCCAGCAGTATGGGGCTAACTGGAAACACCATATATTTT	CASSMGLTGNTIYF
TRBJ1-5	NA	once	TRBV6-1	TGTGCCAGCAGTGAATCCACGGTAGGGCAGCCCCAGCATTTT	CASSESTVGQPQHF
TRBJ1-5	NA	NA	TRBV19	TGTGCCAGTGGGGGTTTGAGGCAGCCCCAGCATTTT	CASGGLRQPQHF
TRBJ1-2	NA	NA	TRBV18	TGTGCCAGCTCACCACTAGCAGACTTCAGCTATGGCTACACCTTC	CASSPLADFSYGYTF
TRBJ1-4	NA	NA	TRBV19	TGTGCCAGTAGTAAATCAGGGTTCGCTAATGAAAAACTGTTTTTT	CASSKSGFANEKLFF
TRBJ2-7	TRBD2	NA	TRBV28	TGTGCCAGCAGTTCTCTAGCGGGAGGGATCCTTAGAGAGCAGTACTTC	CASSSLAGGILREQYF
TRBJ1-1	TRBD1	NA	TRBV28	TGTGCCAGCCAGACAGGGCCAGGTGAAGCTTTCTTT	CASQTGPGEAFF
TRBJ2-1	NA	once	TRBV18	TGTGCCAGCTCACGCCGCGATGAGCAGTTCTTC	CASSRRDEQFF
TRBJ2-7	NA	NA	TRBV2	TGTGCCAGCAGCGATGCCCGTCCCGGCAACTCCTACGAGCAGTACTTC	CASSDARPGNSYEQYF
TRBJ2-4	TRBD2	NA	TRBV6-5	TGTGCCAGCAGCCAGACTAGCGGGGTCATTCAGTACTTC	CASSQTSGVIQYF
TRBJ2-7	NA	NA	TRBV5-1	TGCGCCAGCAGCCCTGAGGGGGCCTACGAGCAGTACTTC	CASSPEGAYEQYF
TRBJ1-4	NA	NA	TRBV7-9	TGTGCCAGCAGCTTAGGTGGCTTGGAAAAACTGTTTTTT	CASSLGGLEKLFF
TRBJ2-1	NA	NA	TRBV19	TGTGCCAGTAGGCTAGACAGTTCCTACAATGAGCAGTTCTTC	CASRLDSSYNEQFF
TRBJ2-7	NA	few	TRBV6-1	TGTGCCAGCAGTGAAGCCCAGGCGGAACTTTACGAGCAGTACTTC	CASSEAQAELYEQYF
TRBJ1-6	NA	once	TRBV11-2	TGTGCCAGCAGCTTGCTGGGGGGGGGTACTTCACCCCTCCACTTT	CASSLLGGGTSPLHF
TRBJ1-5	NA	NA	TRBV28	TGTGCCAGCAGTTTCCCCAGAGAGCCCCAGCATTTT	CASSFPREPQHF
TRBJ1-1	NA	NA	TRBV11-2	TGTGCCAGCAGCTTTCAAACTACAGGGAGAGCTTTCTTT	CASSFQTTGRAFF
TRBJ2-7	NA	NA	TRBV27	TGTGCCAGCAGTTTGGCCGCAGGGTCCGAGCAGTACTTC	CASSLAAGSEQYF
TRBJ2-7	TRBD1	NA	TRBV28	TGTGCCAGCAGCCGCACAGGGGGCGAGCAGTACTTC	CASSRTGGEQYF
TRBJ2-3	NA	NA	TRBV7-3	TGTGCCAGCAGCTTAGTAGAATCCATAGATACGCAGTATTTT	CASSLVESIDTQYF